The rows below give T cell receptor beta chains drawn from one sample of a study of blood T cell repertoires in COVID-19. The assay was immunoSEQ multiplex PCR, and TCRdb's table has in-frame clones only and misses some. The repertoire includes roughly 200,000 clones, 85% of them detected once, and roughly 5% sits in the top ten. Specimen: peripheral blood. These receptors were taken from a woman of 80 years or more with acute or convalescent COVID-19. CDR3s include the opening cysteine and the closing phenylalanine or tryptophan. The D gene is left open where the match is weak. Size values are once, few and many counts, or a class for expanded clones, and some rows have none.

abundance,len,j_gene,v_gene,d_gene,CDR3nt,CDR3aa
.,13,TRBJ2-5,TRBV6-5,.,TGTGCCAGCAGTTACCGCAGTCGAGAGACCCAGTACTTC,CASSYRSRETQYF
.,16,TRBJ1-2,TRBV6-2/TRBV6-3,.,TGTGCCAGCACCCCCCTGTGGGGCAGGACTAACTATGGCTACACCTTC,CASTPLWGRTNYGYTF
.,15,TRBJ2-5,TRBV27,TRBD2,TGTGCCAGCACGGGGAGTGGGAGGGCCGGTGAGACCCAGTACTTC,CASTGSGRAGETQYF
once,17,TRBJ2-1,TRBV4-3,.,TGCGCCAGCAGCCAATTCCCACCGGGAGCCTCCTACAATGAGCAGTTCTTC,CASSQFPPGASYNEQFF
.,15,TRBJ1-6,TRBV28,TRBD1,TGTGCCAGCAGTTCCCCGACAGGGAGCAATTCACCCCTCCACTTT,CASSSPTGSNSPLHF
.,16,TRBJ2-7,TRBV7-2,.,TGTGCCAGCAGCCTAACAGTAATACAGGTCGATCCCGAGCAGTACTTC,CASSLTVIQVDPEQYF
.,13,TRBJ2-7,TRBV10-2,.,TGCGCCAGCGGTCTTGCGGGGTCCTACGAGCAGTACTTC,CASGLAGSYEQYF
.,13,TRBJ1-5,TRBV29-1,TRBD1,TGCAGCGTCCAACAGGGGACCCACCAGCCCCAGCATTTT,CSVQQGTHQPQHF
.,14,TRBJ2-7,TRBV29-1,.,TGCAGCGTTGAGGCAGGGAATCGACCTGGCGAGCAGTACTTC,CSVEAGNRPGEQYF
once,15,TRBJ2-4,TRBV6-1,.,TGTGCCAGCAGTGAACCCGCTGTGGTTTGGGGAGAGAGAAGGTTC,CASSEPAVVWGERRF
.,15,TRBJ1-2,TRBV7-2,TRBD1,TGTGCCAGCAGCTTAGCCTTCGGGCAGGGGGGTGGCTACACCTTC,CASSLAFGQGGGYTF
.,16,TRBJ1-4,TRBV19,TRBD1,TGTGCCAGTAAGAGGAACAGGGGCGGGGTTGGTGAAAAACTGTTTTTT,CASKRNRGGVGEKLFF
once,16,TRBJ2-7,TRBV19,TRBD2,TGTGCCAGTAGTTTGGGACTAGCGGGAGCCTTCTACGAGCAGTACTTC,CASSLGLAGAFYEQYF
.,12,TRBJ2-7,TRBV18,TRBD1,TGTGCCAGCTCGTTCACAGGGGCCACGCAGTACTTC,CASSFTGATQYF
.,17,TRBJ2-2,TRBV27,.,TGTGCCTGTAGTCCTCACTCCCGGGCCGGGGACACCGGGGAGCTGTTTTTT,CACSPHSRAGDTGELFF
.,14,TRBJ1-4,TRBV7-8,.,TGTGCCAGCAGCTTGGAACAGTTTAATGAAAAACTGTTTTTT,CASSLEQFNEKLFF
.,15,TRBJ2-7,TRBV28,TRBD1,TGTGCCAGCAGCTTAAGGACAGGGGGACCCTACGAGCAGTACTTC,CASSLRTGGPYEQYF
few,14,TRBJ1-1,TRBV9,.,TGTGCCAGCAGCGTAGAGCATATGAACACTGAAGCTTTCTTT,CASSVEHMNTEAFF
many,19,TRBJ2-6,TRBV7-8,TRBD1,TGTGCCAGCAGCTCATTACGGACAGGGGAGTTGGCTGGGGCCAACGTCCTGACTTTC,CASSSLRTGELAGANVLTF
.,15,TRBJ2-1,TRBV3-1/TRBV3-2,TRBD2,TGTGCCAGCAGCCAAGGAAAGCGGGAGTGCGATGAGCAGTTCTTC,CASSQGKRECDEQFF
.,18,TRBJ2-2,TRBV6-2/TRBV6-3,.,TGTGCCAGCAGCCCCCTTCTAGCCCGGATCGCGAACACCGGGGAGCTGTTTTTT,CASSPLLARIANTGELFF
.,15,TRBJ1-1,TRBV6-2/TRBV6-3,TRBD1,TGTGCCAGCAGTTACATGGGACAGGGAGGAACTGAAGCTTTCTTT,CASSYMGQGGTEAFF
.,15,TRBJ2-4,TRBV19,.,TGTGCCAGTAGTATGGGGCAGATAGGAAAAAACATTCAGTACTTC,CASSMGQIGKNIQYF
.,15,TRBJ1-4,TRBV5-1,.,TGCGCCAGCAGCCGTGGGGACACCTCTTATGAAAAACTGTTTTTT,CASSRGDTSYEKLFF
.,14,TRBJ1-1,TRBV7-2,TRBD1,TGTGCCAGCAGCTTCTCAGGGGGAGGTACTGAAGCTTTCTTT,CASSFSGGGTEAFF
.,12,TRBJ2-5,TRBV24-1,.,TGTGCCACCAGTGATTTGACTGAGACCCAGTACTTC,CATSDLTETQYF
.,14,TRBJ2-7,TRBV9,.,TGTGCCAGCAGCGTAGGGGGCGTTGCCTACGAGCAGTACTTC,CASSVGGVAYEQYF
.,14,TRBJ1-6,TRBV9,.,TGTGCCAGCAGCGTAGTACAGTCGAATTCACCCCTCCACTTT,CASSVVQSNSPLHF
few,15,TRBJ1-2,TRBV7-2,.,TGTGCCAGCAGCTTACAGACGGGAGTAAGCTATGGCTACACCTTC,CASSLQTGVSYGYTF
.,14,TRBJ2-7,TRBV30,.,TGTGCCTGGACAACCGGGGGGCTCTCGCACGAGCAGTACTTC,CAWTTGGLSHEQYF
.,19,TRBJ1-5,TRBV10-1,TRBD1,TGCGCCAGCAGTGACTCTAACCGGGACAGGGGGCCGTCGTATCAGCCCCAGCATTTT,CASSDSNRDRGPSYQPQHF